The 24 T cell receptor beta chains presented below share a single source sample, sequenced in a study of blood T cell repertoires in COVID-19. Data came from immunoSEQ multiplex PCR; TCRdb stores just in-frame clones and leaves some out. The sample comprises about 200,000 clones, more than 65% of which are singletons, and 13% rests with the top ten. The sample comprised peripheral blood. These receptors were obtained from a human donor in a cohort sampled during active COVID-19.

This sequence joins TRBV28 and TRBJ1-2; 9 nucleotides align to TRBD1. This CDR3 is built from 15 residues. Germline V gives CDR1 MDHEN, CDR2 SYDVKM. V lost 4 bases to trimming and J lost 2 bases; unmatched junction nucleotides: 5. The DNA for the CDR3 is TGTGCCAGCAGTTCACCGGGACAGGGAAACTATGGCTACACCTTC. Translating gives CASSSPGQGNYGYTF.

V gene TRBV19 combines with J gene TRBJ2-7; maybe TRBD2 (5 bases). This CDR3 contains 13 residues. V lost 8 bases to trimming and J lost 3 bases, with 14 bases between them. Germline CDR1 reads LNHDA; CDR2 reads SQIVND (reference sequence). The CDR3 here is CASRDLAHYEQYF. CDR3 DNA sequence: TGTGCCAGTCGGGATCTGGCCCACTACGAGCAGTACTTC.

This rearrangement joins TRBV6-5 to TRBJ1-6, with D possibly matching TRBD1 (5 bases). V lost 8 bases and J lost 2, with 10 bases in between. The CDR3 length is 14 residues. Germline V gene sequence: CDR1 MNHEY, CDR2 SVGAGI. The CDR3 sequence: CASLQGTYNSPLHF. CDR3 nucleotide sequence: TGTGCCAGCCTCCAGGGCACCTATAATTCACCCCTCCACTTT.

This clone occurred a few times. V gene TRBV14 combines with J gene TRBJ2-7; 10 bases map to TRBD2. Looked up from germline, CDR1 is SGHDN and CDR2 is FVKESK. The CDR3 is made up of 14 amino acids. The V segment lost 3 bases and the J segment 5 bases; nucleotides outside the gene matches: 4. CDR3: CASSQSGRAHEQYF. As DNA, the CDR3 is TGTGCCAGCAGCCAGAGCGGGAGGGCCCACGAGCAGTACTTC.

V gene TRBV5-3 combines with J gene TRBJ2-1; 9 bases align to TRBD2. TRBV5-3 is filed as an ORF, its function uncertain. This CDR3 has 14 amino acids. The J segment lost 6 bases and the V segment lost 5 bases, leaving 6 bases of the junction unmatched. The CDR3 protein is CARRYKREANEQFF. The DNA for the CDR3 is TGTGCCAGAAGATATAAGCGGGAGGCCAATGAGCAGTTCTTC.

The chain recombines TRBV28 with TRBJ1-2, with 7 bases that match TRBD1. The CDR3 is 16 residues long. V was clipped by 2 bases and J by 3 bases; unmatched bases: 9. The germline V gene has CDR1 MDHEN and CDR2 SYDVKM. CDR3 nucleotide sequence: TGTGCCAGCAGTTTAGTGCCACAGGGGAACGACTATGGCTACACCTTC. This encodes CASSLVPQGNDYGYTF.

V gene TRBV4-1 combines with J gene TRBJ2-7; no reliable D call. The CDR3 runs to 15 residues. The germline V and J ends were trimmed by 0 bases and 2 bases, with 11 bases remaining between them. Germline V gene sequence: CDR1 MGHRA, CDR2 YSYEKL. The CDR3 loop reads CASSQDSPRTYEQYF. The CDR3 DNA is TGCGCCAGCAGCCAAGATTCACCGCGGACCTACGAGCAGTACTTC.

The rearrangement joins TRBV5-1 to TRBJ2-6; D gene ambiguous. CDR1 and CDR2 (germline): SGHRS, YFSETQ. This CDR3 spans 15 amino acids. Trimming stripped 0 bases from V and 0 bases from J, with 4 bases between. CDR3 coding DNA: TGCGCCAGCAGCTTGGTAGTCTCTGGGGCCAACGTCCTGACTTTC. Translating gives CASSLVVSGANVLTF.

The chain carries TRBV5-4 and TRBJ2-2; 9 bases match TRBD1. The CDR3 length is 15 residues. V trimming: 4 bases; J trimming: 6 bases; junction bases outside the gene matches: 7. Germline V gives CDR1 SGHNT, CDR2 YYREEE (reference sequence). CDR3 residues: CASSIGTGYAGELFF. The CDR3 DNA reads as TGTGCCAGCAGCATCGGGACAGGGTATGCCGGGGAGCTGTTTTTT.

Notes on this clone: The sample contains more than one DNA sequence encoding this CDR3. The rearrangement links TRBV6-5 to TRBJ1-1, with no clear D. Germline V CDR1 and CDR2: MNHEY, SVGAGI. V was clipped by 0 bases and J by 1 base, with 6 bases between them. The CDR3 sequence is 14 residues long. CDR3 in DNA: TGTGCCAGCAGTTACTCGGGCCGGAACACTGAAGCTTTCTTT. Amino acids: CASSYSGRNTEAFF.

CDR3 DNA: TGTGCCAGTAACAGACAGGGGGCTAGCACTGAAGCTTTCTTT. Encoded protein: CASNRQGASTEAFF. The chain couples TRBV19 to TRBJ1-1; 10 bases align to TRBD1. The CDR3 has 14 amino acids. Trimming at V came to 7 bases and at J to 4 bases, leaving 6 bases not matched to a gene. The germline gives CDR1 LNHDA, CDR2 SQIVND (reference sequence).

This chain joins TRBV11-2 and TRBJ1-3; D unresolved. CDR1 is SGHAT, CDR2 FQNNGV, per germline. Trimming took 1 base from V and 1 from J, leaving 11 bases between them. The CDR3 is 16 amino acids. In DNA, the CDR3 is TGTGCCAGCAGCTTAGGACTTCTAGCATCTGGAAACACCATATATTTT. It codes for CASSLGLLASGNTIYF.

The chain is built from TRBV6-5 and TRBJ2-7; 10 positions agree with TRBD2. Germline CDR1 is MNHEY and CDR2 is SVGAGI. V shed 6 bases and J 5 bases; nucleotides not matched to a gene: 4. The CDR3 has 13 residues. CDR3 amino acids: CASRGTSENEQYF. The DNA for the CDR3 is TGTGCCAGCAGGGGGACTAGCGAGAACGAGCAGTACTTC.

In this sample, this clone turned up once. The chain carries TRBV19 and TRBJ2-2, with TRBD1 as a possible D gene (5 bases). This CDR3 is 15 amino acids long. Germline V CDR1 and CDR2: LNHDA, SQIVND (reference sequence). V dropped 7 bases and J dropped 2 bases, with 14 bases sitting between them. The CDR3 here is CASKGDSANTGELFF. DNA for the CDR3: TGTGCCAGTAAGGGCGACAGCGCAAACACCGGGGAGCTGTTTTTT.

This clone was seen a single time. CDR3 amino acids: CASSPDREGINEQFF. CDR3 coding DNA: TGTGCCAGCAGCCCGGACAGGGAAGGGATAAATGAGCAGTTCTTC. The V gene is TRBV6-2 or TRBV6-3, the J gene TRBJ2-1; TRBD1 matches at 8 bases. V was pared by 6 bases and J by 7 bases, with 11 bases of the junction left unmatched. Germline CDR1 and CDR2: MNHEY and SVGEGT. The length of the CDR3 is 15 residues.

V is TRBV2 and J is TRBJ2-2, with 10 bases that match TRBD2. CDR1 is SNHLY and CDR2 is FYNNEI in the germline V gene. V trimming: 5 bases; J trimming: 5 bases; junction bases outside the gene matches: 2. CDR3 length: 14 residues. CDR3 in DNA: TGTGCCAGCAGTTCGGGACTAGCGACCGGGGAGCTGTTTTTT. Translating it yields CASSSGLATGELFF.

This clone was seen only once. The CDR3 loop reads CASSRGHYEQYF. The DNA of the CDR3 is TGTGCCAGCAGCCGGGGACACTACGAGCAGTACTTC. The chain links TRBV7-2 to TRBJ2-7; D may be TRBD1 (6 bases). This CDR3 comprises 12 residues. V lost 5 bases and J 3 bases, leaving 8 bases between the germline ends. Germline V gene lookup returns CDR1 SGHTA and CDR2 FQGNSA.

Only one count was recorded for this clone. This chain connects TRBV24-1 to TRBJ2-2, with TRBD1 matching over 9 bases. CDR1 and CDR2 from the germline V gene are KGHDR and SFDVKD. This CDR3 has 15 amino acids. Losses at the gene ends were 4 bases for V and 4 bases for J; bases not matched to a gene: 3. CDR3 nucleotides: TGTGCCACCAGTGAGGTGGACAGGGGCACCGGGGAGCTGTTTTTT. Translation gives CATSEVDRGTGELFF.

The chain joins TRBV5-1 to TRBJ2-6; no firm D call. The V gene lost 1 base and the J gene lost 0 bases, with 11 bases spanning the gap. The CDR3 totals 17 residues. Germline loops: CDR1 SGHRS, CDR2 YFSETQ. Here the CDR3 reads CASSLLAIPSGANVLTF. The DNA for the CDR3 is TGCGCCAGCAGCTTGTTAGCTATCCCCTCTGGGGCCAACGTCCTGACTTTC.

This chain links TRBV4-1 with TRBJ2-1; the match to TRBD2 covers 9 bases. The CDR3 extends over 18 amino acids. V was pared by 2 bases and J by 0 bases, with 8 bases of the junction left unmatched. Per germline, CDR1 MGHRA and CDR2 YSYEKL. DNA for the CDR3: TGCGCCAGCAGCCAACTAGCGGGAATACTTAGCTCCTACAATGAGCAGTTCTTC. Encoded protein: CASSQLAGILSSYNEQFF.

V and J are TRBV7-9 and TRBJ2-7; 14 bases align to TRBD2. The V gene end was trimmed by 4 bases and the J gene end by 7 bases; junction bases not matched to a gene: 6. Germline CDR1 is SEHNR and CDR2 is FQNEAQ (reference sequence). The CDR3 covers 15 residues. CDR3 in DNA: TGTGCCAGCAGCTCGGGACTAGCGGGAGCAGGTGAGCAGTACTTC. This encodes CASSSGLAGAGEQYF.

J is TRBJ2-2 and V is TRBV5-1, with TRBD1 matching 7 bases. The CDR3 sequence is 15 residues long. V shed 4 bases, J shed 4 bases, and the junction held 7 bases outside the gene matches. Germline V gives CDR1 SGHRS, CDR2 YFSETQ. CDR3 protein: CASSPRQGPTGELFF. The CDR3 DNA reads TGCGCCAGCAGCCCTAGACAGGGCCCCACCGGGGAGCTGTTTTTT. Variable domain in full (rest from reference TRBV5-1 and TRBJ2-2): KAGVTQTPRYLIKTRGQQVTLSCSPISGHRSVSWYQQTPGQGLQFLFEYFSETQRNKGNFPGRFSGRQFSNSRSEMNVSTLELGDSALYLCASSPRQGPTGELFFGEGSRLTVL.

This clone was seen a single time. This rearrangement joins TRBV5-5 to TRBJ1-2; 7 positions match TRBD1. The V and J ends lost 5 bases and 3 bases, in that order; junction bases with no gene match: 4. The CDR3 spans 13 residues. CDR1 and CDR2 from the germline V gene are SGHKS and YYEKEE (reference sequence). The CDR3 protein is CASSPDRDYGYTF. The CDR3 DNA is TGTGCCAGCAGTCCTGACAGGGACTATGGCTACACCTTC.

This chain connects TRBV27 to TRBJ1-1; D call uncertain. Germline V CDR1 and CDR2: MNHEY, SMNVEV (reference sequence). The ends were cut back, 7 bases at V and 4 bases at J, with 16 bases in the middle. The CDR3 length is 14 residues. Written as DNA, the CDR3 is TGTGCCAGCACTGTAGGCCCGGGGATCACTGAAGCTTTCTTT. Encoded protein: CASTVGPGITEAFF.